Reported below is one T cell receptor (beta chain). Its antigen is currently unknown. The CDR3 sequence is 12 residues long. CDR1 and CDR2 from the germline V gene are SGHNT and YYREEE (reference sequence). Deletions cut 3 bases from V and 2 bases from J, with 4 bases between. The sample originates from a study of PD-1 blockade in classical Hodgkin lymphoma. Study conclusions and caveats: Significantly greater TCR diversity emerged by C4D1 in CD4+ cells but not CD8+ cells. Newly diagnosed patients and complete responders had comparable diversity at baseline.

Time point noted: cycle 4 day 1 (C4D1), after 6 weeks of nivolumab. Every one of the patients relapsed after autologous stem cell transplantation (brentuximab vedotin exposure was variable). Some clones are missing from TCRdb's copy, which holds only in-frame ones; the method was immunoSEQ multiplex PCR. The table shows fewer than 95,000 clones, with 65% to 85% occurring only once. This specimen consisted of peripheral blood mononuclear cells (PBMCs), obtained before the fourth cycle of nivolumab. The chain recombines TRBV5-4 with TRBJ2-3; D gene uncertain. This TCR was recovered from a human donor with classical Hodgkin lymphoma. The CDR3 sequence is CASSWDTDTQYF. The DNA of the CDR3 is TGTGCCAGCAGCTGGGACACAGATACGCAGTATTTT. The full variable domain, in which reference TRBV5-4 and TRBJ2-3 provide the parts outside the CDR3, is ETGVTQSPTHLIKTRGQQVTLRCSSQSGHNTVSWYQQALGQGPQFIFQYYREEENGRGNFPPRFSGLQFPNYSSELNVNALELDDSALYLCASSWDTDTQYFGPGTRLTVL.